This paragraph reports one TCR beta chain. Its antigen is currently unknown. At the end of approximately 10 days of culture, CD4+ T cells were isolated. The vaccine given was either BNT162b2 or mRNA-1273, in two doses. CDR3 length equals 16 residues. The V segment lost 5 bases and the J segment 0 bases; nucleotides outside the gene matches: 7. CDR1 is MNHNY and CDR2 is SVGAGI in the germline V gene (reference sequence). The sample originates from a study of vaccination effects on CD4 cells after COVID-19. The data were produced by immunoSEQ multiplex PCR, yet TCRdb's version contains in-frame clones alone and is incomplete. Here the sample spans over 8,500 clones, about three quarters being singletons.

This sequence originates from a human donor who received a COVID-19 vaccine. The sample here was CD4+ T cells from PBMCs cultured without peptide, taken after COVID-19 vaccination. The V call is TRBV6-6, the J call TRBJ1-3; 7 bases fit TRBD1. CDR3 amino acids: CASSPPGQSSGNTIYF. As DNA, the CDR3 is TGTGCCAGCAGTCCCCCGGGACAGAGCTCTGGAAACACCATATATTTT.